The sequence of this T cell receptor (beta chain) was determined in a study of cytomegalovirus exposure and HLA in healthy donors. This CDR3 is built from 14 residues. The V gene's germline CDR1 is SEHNR and CDR2 FQNEAQ (reference sequence). V was pared by 1 base and J by 6 bases, with 12 bases between. 60 Vbeta and 13 Jbeta primers were used in PCR. Sequencing used immunoSEQ multiplex PCR; TCRdb keeps in-frame clones, though not all of them. Among under 150,000 clones, around 78% were seen once, and the ten largest hold 1.5%. The sequencing input was PBMCs. The V call is TRBV7-9, the J call TRBJ1-1; D is undetermined. The TCR sequence derives from a man aged 40-49 years in good health and CMV-seronegative. The CDR3 loop reads CASSLGIREPEAFF. CDR3 nucleotides: TGTGCCAGCAGCTTAGGTATTCGGGAACCTGAAGCTTTCTTT.